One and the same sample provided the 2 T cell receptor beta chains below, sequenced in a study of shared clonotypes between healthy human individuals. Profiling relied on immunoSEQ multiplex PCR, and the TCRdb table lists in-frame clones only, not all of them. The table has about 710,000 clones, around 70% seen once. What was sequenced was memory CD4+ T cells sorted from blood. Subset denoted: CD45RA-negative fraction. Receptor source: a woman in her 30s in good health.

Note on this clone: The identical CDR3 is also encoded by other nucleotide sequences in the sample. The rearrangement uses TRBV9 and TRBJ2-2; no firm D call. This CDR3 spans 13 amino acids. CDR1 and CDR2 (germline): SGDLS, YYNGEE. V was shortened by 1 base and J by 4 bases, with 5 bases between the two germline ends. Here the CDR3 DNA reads TGTGCCAGCAGCGTAAGAAGCACCGGGGAGCTGTTTTTT. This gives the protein CASSVRSTGELFF.

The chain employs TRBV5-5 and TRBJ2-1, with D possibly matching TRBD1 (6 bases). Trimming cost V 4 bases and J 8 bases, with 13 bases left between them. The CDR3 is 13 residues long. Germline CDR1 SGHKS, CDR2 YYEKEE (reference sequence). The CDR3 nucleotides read TGTGCCAGCAGCCCGAGGGGGTCCCATGAGCAGTTCTTC. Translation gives CASSPRGSHEQFF.